The 24 T cell receptor beta chains given below trace back to one sample, sequenced in a study of cytomegalovirus exposure and HLA in healthy donors. Method: immunoSEQ multiplex PCR; TCRdb's copy keeps in-frame clones and lacks some. The sample consists of 150,000 or so clones, about 89% of them appearing once. Sequencing used PBMCs. All receptors derive from a man between 18 and 29 years old in good health and CMV-seropositive.

This clone was detected only once. The chain couples TRBV7-2 to TRBJ2-7, with 9 bases matching TRBD2. J lost 7 bases, V lost 6 bases, and 13 bases had no gene match. The CDR3 sequence is 15 residues long. The V gene's germline CDR1 is SGHTA and CDR2 FQGNSA. The CDR3 sequence: CASSLLAGRVEEQYF. The CDR3 nucleotides read TGTGCCAGCAGTCTTCTAGCGGGGAGGGTTGAAGAGCAGTACTTC. Combining the CDR3 with reference TRBV7-2 and TRBJ2-7 gives the whole variable domain GAGVSQSPSNKVTEKGKDVELRCDPISGHTALYWYRQSLGQGLEFLIYFQGNSAPDKSGLPSDRFSAERTGGSVSTLTIQRTQQEDSAVYLCASSLLAGRVEEQYFGPGTRLTVT.

The chain carries TRBV21-1 and TRBJ2-7; TRBD1 is taken as the D call from the table, unchecked against the DNA. TRBV21-1 is deemed a pseudogene. The CDR3 is made up of 16 amino acids. The CDR3 DNA is TGTGCCAGCAGCAAAGCGCGAGGACAGGGGGCCTACGAGCAGTACTTC. Residues: CASSKARGQGAYEQYF.

The chain employs TRBV7-3 and TRBJ2-5, with a tentative D call TRBD1 (6 bases). Trimming stripped 5 bases from V and 7 bases from J, with 17 bases between. The CDR3 runs 14 residues. CDR1 is SGHTA, CDR2 FQGTGA, per germline. Written as DNA, the CDR3 is TGTGCCAGCAGCCAGGGACACGGCCCGGGGACCCAGTACTTC. Translating it yields CASSQGHGPGTQYF.

The V gene is TRBV28, the J gene TRBJ2-7; perhaps TRBD2 as D (5 bases). This CDR3 has 14 residues. Germline V lookup: CDR1 MDHEN, CDR2 SYDVKM. V lost 10 bases, J lost 4 bases, and 20 bases lay in between. The CDR3 protein is CAIRHRELIYEQYF. CDR3 DNA: TGTGCCATTCGCCATAGGGAGTTAATTTACGAGCAGTACTTC.

The CDR3 DNA reads TGTGCCAGCAGCCAAACAGGGGCGACGAACACCGGGGAGCTGTTTTTT. Translation: CASSQTGATNTGELFF. The chain carries TRBV16 and TRBJ2-2; 7 nucleotides align to TRBD1. This CDR3 is 16 amino acids long. The trim removed 2 bases at V and 0 bases at J, leaving 3 bases unmatched. Germline V CDR1 and CDR2: KGHSY, FQNENV.

The V and J genes are TRBV5-6 and TRBJ1-2, with D maybe TRBD1 (5 bases). Trimming pared 0 bases from V and 6 bases from J, leaving 15 bases between. The CDR3 spans 15 residues. CDR1 and CDR2 from the germline V gene are SGHDT and YYEEEE. CDR3 sequence (DNA): TGTGCCAGCAGCTTGGGGGGGGGATTGGTCGATGGCTACACCTTC. Translation gives CASSLGGGLVDGYTF.

V usage is TRBV11-2 and J usage is TRBJ2-4; D is uncertain. The germline CDR1 and CDR2 sequences are SGHAT and FQNNGV. This CDR3 contains 14 residues. The germline V and J ends were trimmed by 3 bases and 3 bases, with 9 bases remaining between them. The CDR3 DNA sequence: TGTGCCAGCAGCTTCAGCGTGATCAAAAACATTCAGTACTTC. Residues: CASSFSVIKNIQYF.

The V gene is TRBV2, the J gene TRBJ2-5, with 10 bases matching TRBD1. The CDR3 length is 14 residues. CDR1 is SNHLY and CDR2 is FYNNEI in the germline V gene. Germline trimming cut 11 bases from V and 5 bases from J; bases unmatched to any gene: 11. CDR3 bases: TGTGCCTCCCTTACCGGGACAGGGGAGGAGACCCAGTACTTC. The encoded protein is CASLTGTGEETQYF.

The chain carries TRBV4-2 and TRBJ1-4; possible D gene TRBD1, 5 bases. The CDR3 totals 13 residues. The V end lost 8 bases, the J end lost 6 bases, and 13 bases lay between the germline ends. The germline V gene encodes CDR1 LGHNA and CDR2 YNFKEQ. CDR3: CASLSRDDEKLFF. For the CDR3, the DNA is TGTGCCAGCTTAAGCAGGGATGATGAAAAACTGTTTTTT.

This clone was counted a single time. The V gene is TRBV18, the J gene TRBJ1-5; the D is unclear. Germline V gene lookup returns CDR1 KGHSH and CDR2 LQKENI. Trimming removed 2 bases at V and 5 bases at J, with 7 bases between. The CDR3 contains 13 residues. The CDR3 region is CASSPATDQPQHF. The CDR3 bases are TGTGCCAGCTCACCAGCCACAGATCAGCCCCAGCATTTT. Together with reference TRBV18 and TRBJ1-5, the CDR3 gives the full variable domain: NAGVMQNPRHLVRRRGQEARLRCSPMKGHSHVYWYRQLPEEGLKFMVYLQKENIIDESGMPKERFSAEFPKEGPSILRIQQVVRGDSAAYFCASSPATDQPQHFGDGTRLSIL.

The V gene is TRBV15, the J gene TRBJ2-1, with 13 nucleotides matching TRBD2. V lost 1 base and J lost 8; bases outside the gene matches: 5. This CDR3 has 16 amino acids. Germline V lookup: CDR1 LNHNV, CDR2 YYDKDF (reference sequence). CDR3 bases: TGTGCCACCAGCAGAGTAGTTACTAGCGGGGGGGATGAGCAGTTCTTC. Translation gives CATSRVVTSGGDEQFF.

This clone has a single count. The rearrangement joins TRBV7-8 to TRBJ1-6, with 7 bases identical to TRBD1. The CDR3 contains 20 residues. CDR1 and CDR2 from the germline V gene are SGHVS and FQNEAQ. The junction had 14 bases not matched to a gene; V was cut back by 0 bases and J by 3 bases. The CDR3 DNA reads TGTGCCAGCAGCTTAGCAGACAGGGCCCTAGGATTTTACTATAATTCACCCCTCCACTTT. Translating gives CASSLADRALGFYYNSPLHF.

The V and J genes are TRBV6-5 and TRBJ2-1, with 12 bases fitting TRBD2. The CDR3 runs 15 residues. Trimming took 5 bases from V and 6 from J; bases not matched to a gene: 5. From germline, CDR1 is MNHEY and CDR2 SVGAGI. The CDR3 DNA is TGTGCCAGCAGTCGACTAGCGGGAGAAGTCAATGAGCAGTTCTTC. As protein: CASSRLAGEVNEQFF.

The gene calls are TRBV5-1 and TRBJ1-1; no clear D. There are 16 residues in the CDR3. Trimming left V 0 bases short and J 11 bases short, with 23 bases between. Per germline, CDR1 SGHRS and CDR2 YFSETQ. The CDR3 protein is CASSLGADGGWPSAFF. DNA of the CDR3: TGCGCCAGCAGCTTGGGGGCAGATGGAGGGTGGCCGAGTGCTTTCTTT.

The gene calls are TRBV7-3 and TRBJ2-3; 7 positions match TRBD2. From germline, CDR1 is SGHTA and CDR2 FQGTGA. After removal of 5 bases from V and 0 bases from J, the junction contained 5 bases not matched to a gene. CDR3 size: 15 residues. CDR3 nucleotides: TGTGCCAGCAGCCCGGGGAGGGCGAGCACAGATACGCAGTATTTT. Translation gives CASSPGRASTDTQYF. Variable domain in full (rest from reference TRBV7-3 and TRBJ2-3): GAGVSQTPSNKVTEKGKYVELRCDPISGHTALYWYRQSLGQGPEFLIYFQGTGAADDSGLPNDRFFAVRPEGSVSTLKIQRTERGDSAVYLCASSPGRASTDTQYFGPGTRLTVL.

V and J are TRBV18 and TRBJ1-4, with TRBD1 as a possible D gene (6 bases). The CDR3 is 16 residues long. The germline gives CDR1 KGHSH, CDR2 LQKENI. Trimming pared 4 bases from V and 13 bases from J, leaving 25 bases between. The CDR3 sequence: CASSRLPGQSTSGLFF. In DNA form, the CDR3 reads TGTGCCAGCTCACGTCTTCCCGGACAGTCAACTTCGGGACTGTTTTTT.

The chain links TRBV7-2 to TRBJ1-2; 10 bases line up with TRBD1. V shed 0 bases and J 8 bases; nucleotides not matched to a gene: 12. This CDR3 has 17 residues. Germline V gene sequence: CDR1 SGHTA, CDR2 FQGNSA. The CDR3 spells CASSLALNGQGVIGYTF. The CDR3 DNA is TGTGCCAGCAGCTTAGCGCTGAATGGACAGGGGGTGATCGGCTACACCTTC.

V gene TRBV5-4 combines with J gene TRBJ2-2, with 7 bases lining up with TRBD1. The CDR3 runs 15 residues. J gave up 3 bases and V 4 bases, and 6 bases lay outside the gene matches. Germline CDR1 is SGHNT and CDR2 is YYREEE (reference sequence). As DNA, the CDR3 is TGTGCCAGCAGCCGACAGGGATGGGACACCGGGGAGCTGTTTTTT. This sequence encodes CASSRQGWDTGELFF.

This clone has only a few counts. J is TRBJ1-2 and V is TRBV6-1, with D possibly TRBD1 on 6 matching bases. With 7 bases removed from V and 6 bases from J, the gap between germline ends came to 12 bases. The germline V gene encodes CDR1 MNHNS and CDR2 SASEGT. The CDR3 is 12 residues long. DNA of the CDR3: TGTGCCAGCACCAGGACAGTGGATGGCTACACCTTC. Protein: CASTRTVDGYTF.

The chain carries TRBV27 and TRBJ2-1, with 8 bases lining up with TRBD2. The germline CDR1 and CDR2 sequences are MNHEY and SMNVEV (reference sequence). The CDR3 sequence is 15 residues long. The junction had 13 bases not matched to a gene; V was cut back by 9 bases and J by 6 bases. CDR3 DNA sequence: TGTGCCAGTAGACGGGGGGGCGCCGGGGGCAATGAGCAGTTCTTC. Protein: CASRRGGAGGNEQFF.

This clone was seen just once. A read error may produce the germline difference seen at one junction end. Other DNA sequences in the same sample also yield this CDR3. The chain has TRBV2 and TRBJ2-2; maybe TRBD2 (6 bases). This CDR3 is 13 amino acids long. Germline V gene lookup returns CDR1 SNHLY and CDR2 FYNNEI. CDR3 sequence: CASSEAGQGELFF. The CDR3 nucleotides read TGTGCTAGCAGTGAAGCGGGCCAAGGGGAGCTGTTTTTT.

This clone came up a few times. The rearrangement links TRBV27 to TRBJ1-2, with 9 bases fitting TRBD1. V shed 5 bases and J 5 bases; nucleotides not matched to a gene: 6. The CDR3 is 14 amino acids. The V gene's germline CDR1 is MNHEY and CDR2 SMNVEV (reference sequence). The CDR3 loop reads CASSLGTGKYGYTF. In DNA, the CDR3 is TGTGCCAGCAGTCTCGGGACAGGGAAGTATGGCTACACCTTC.

This clone has a single count. The genes are TRBV5-4 and TRBJ2-3, with TRBD2 identical over 10 bases. The ends lost 1 base at V and 2 bases at J; junction bases unmatched: 4. In germline, CDR1 is SGHNT, CDR2 YYREEE (reference sequence). The CDR3 has 16 residues. The CDR3 reads CASSLRTSGLTDTQYF. CDR3 DNA sequence: TGTGCCAGCAGCTTGAGGACTAGCGGTCTCACAGATACGCAGTATTTT.

The chain is built from TRBV7-2 and TRBJ1-2; D gene ambiguous. V lost 3 bases and J lost 4, with 12 bases in between. This CDR3 comprises 14 residues. CDR1 SGHTA and CDR2 FQGNSA come from the germline V gene. The DNA for the CDR3 is TGTGCCAGCAGCTTCTCAGGAATAGGCTATGGCTACACCTTC. Its translation is CASSFSGIGYGYTF.